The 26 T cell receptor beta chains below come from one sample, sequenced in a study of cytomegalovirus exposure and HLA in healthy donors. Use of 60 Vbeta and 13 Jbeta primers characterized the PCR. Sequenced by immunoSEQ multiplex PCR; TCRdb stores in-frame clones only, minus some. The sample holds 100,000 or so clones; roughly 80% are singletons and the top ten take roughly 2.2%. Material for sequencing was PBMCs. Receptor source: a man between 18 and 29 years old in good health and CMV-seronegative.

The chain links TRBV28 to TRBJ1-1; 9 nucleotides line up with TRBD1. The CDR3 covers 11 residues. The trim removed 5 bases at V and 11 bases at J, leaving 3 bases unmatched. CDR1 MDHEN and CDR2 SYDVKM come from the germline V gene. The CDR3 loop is CASSGTGKAFF. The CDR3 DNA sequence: TGTGCCAGCAGTGGGACAGGGAAGGCTTTCTTT.

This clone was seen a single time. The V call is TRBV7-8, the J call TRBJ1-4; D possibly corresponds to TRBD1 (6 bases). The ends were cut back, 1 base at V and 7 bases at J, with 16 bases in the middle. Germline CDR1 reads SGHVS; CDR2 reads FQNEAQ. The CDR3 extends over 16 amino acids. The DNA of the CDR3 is TGTGCCAGCAGCTTAGTCACAGGGAGTTTGGGTGAAAAACTGTTTTTT. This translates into CASSLVTGSLGEKLFF.

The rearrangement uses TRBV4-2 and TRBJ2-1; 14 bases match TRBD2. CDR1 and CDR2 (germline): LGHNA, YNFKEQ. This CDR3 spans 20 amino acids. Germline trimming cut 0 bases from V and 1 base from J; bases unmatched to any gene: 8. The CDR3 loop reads CASSQEGGLAGGGSYNEQFF. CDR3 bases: TGTGCCAGCAGCCAAGAGGGCGGACTAGCGGGAGGTGGTTCCTACAATGAGCAGTTCTTC.

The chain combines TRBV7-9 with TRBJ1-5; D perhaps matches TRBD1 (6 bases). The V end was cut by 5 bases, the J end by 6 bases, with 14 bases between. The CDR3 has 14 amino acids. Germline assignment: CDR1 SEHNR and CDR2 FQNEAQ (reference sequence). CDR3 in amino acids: CASSGGPSGQPQHF. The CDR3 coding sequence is TGTGCCAGCAGCGGGGGCCCCTCGGGTCAGCCCCAGCATTTT.

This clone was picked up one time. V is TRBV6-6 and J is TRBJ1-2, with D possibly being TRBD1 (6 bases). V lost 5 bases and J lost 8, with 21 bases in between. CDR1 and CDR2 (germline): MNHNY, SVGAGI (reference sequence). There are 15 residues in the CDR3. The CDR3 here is CASSHLQGAPWGYTF. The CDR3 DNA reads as TGTGCCAGCAGTCACCTACAGGGAGCCCCATGGGGCTACACCTTC.

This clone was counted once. The CDR3 nucleotides are TGCGCCAGCAGCCAAGAATGGACTAGCGGGAGTTTGGAGCAGTACTTC. It translates to CASSQEWTSGSLEQYF. The chain employs TRBV4-3 and TRBJ2-7; 13 nucleotides agree with TRBD2. CDR1 is LGHNA, CDR2 YSLEER, per germline. The CDR3 runs 16 residues. V shed 0 bases, J shed 7 bases, and the junction held 6 bases outside the gene matches.

The CDR3 sequence is CASTGTDGRYGYTF. The CDR3 DNA sequence: TGTGCCAGCACGGGGACAGATGGGCGCTATGGCTACACCTTC. This chain joins TRBV6-5 and TRBJ1-2, with 7 bases lining up with TRBD1. The length of the CDR3 is 14 residues. The J segment lost 4 bases and the V segment lost 7 bases, leaving 9 bases of the junction unmatched. CDR1 is MNHEY and CDR2 is SVGAGI in the germline V gene.

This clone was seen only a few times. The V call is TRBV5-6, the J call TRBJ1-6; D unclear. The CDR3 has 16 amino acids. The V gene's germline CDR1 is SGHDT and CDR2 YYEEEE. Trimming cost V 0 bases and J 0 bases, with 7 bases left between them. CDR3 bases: TGTGCCAGCAGCTTGGATTCGGGCTCCTATAATTCACCCCTCCACTTT. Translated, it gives CASSLDSGSYNSPLHF. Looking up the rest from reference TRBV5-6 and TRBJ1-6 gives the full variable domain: DAGVTQSPTHLIKTRGQQVTLRCSPKSGHDTVSWYQQALGQGPQFIFQYYEEEERQRGNFPDRFSGHQFPNYSSELNVNALLLGDSALYLCASSLDSGSYNSPLHFGNGTRLTVT.

CDR3 loop: CASTRSAGINSPLHF. The CDR3 nucleotides read TGTGCCAGCACCCGGTCGGCAGGAATTAATTCACCCCTCCACTTT. The chain recombines TRBV6-1 with TRBJ1-6; D gene ambiguous. CDR3 length: 15 amino acids. Trimming removed 7 bases at V and 6 bases at J, with 16 bases between. Germline V gene sequence: CDR1 MNHNS, CDR2 SASEGT.

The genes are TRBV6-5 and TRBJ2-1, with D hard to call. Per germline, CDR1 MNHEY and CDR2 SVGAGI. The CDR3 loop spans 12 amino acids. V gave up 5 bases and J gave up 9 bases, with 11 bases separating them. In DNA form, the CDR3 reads TGTGCCAGCAGTCAAACGGGTGGTGAGCAGTTCTTC. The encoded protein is CASSQTGGEQFF.

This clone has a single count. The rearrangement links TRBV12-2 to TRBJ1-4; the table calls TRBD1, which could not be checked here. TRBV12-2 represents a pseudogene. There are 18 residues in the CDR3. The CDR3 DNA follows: TGTGCAAGTCGGGGGGCCCCACCTTTGACAGGGTTTGGTGAAAAACTGTTTTTT. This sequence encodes CASRGAPPLTGFGEKLFF.

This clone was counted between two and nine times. The CDR3 is CASSEHSLEAFF. CDR3 DNA sequence: TGTGCCAGCAGTGAACACAGCCTTGAAGCTTTCTTT. The V gene is TRBV2, the J gene TRBJ1-1; D unclear. This CDR3 contains 12 residues. Germline V lookup: CDR1 SNHLY, CDR2 FYNNEI. V was pared by 2 bases and J by 7 bases, with 8 bases between.

The DNA for the CDR3 is TGTGCCAGCAGCGGACTCAGGGGGAACACTGAAGCTTTCTTT. Translated: CASSGLRGNTEAFF. This chain joins TRBV9 and TRBJ1-1, with a weak D call TRBD1 (6 bases). Trimming stripped 3 bases from V and 1 base from J, with 10 bases between. Germline CDR1 SGDLS, CDR2 YYNGEE. CDR3 length: 14 amino acids.

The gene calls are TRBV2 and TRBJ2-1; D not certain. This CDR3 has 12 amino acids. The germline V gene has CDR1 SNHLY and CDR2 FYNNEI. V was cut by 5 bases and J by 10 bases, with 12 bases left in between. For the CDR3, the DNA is TGTGCCAGCAGTTATCTAGAATTCGAGCAGTTCTTC. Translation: CASSYLEFEQFF.

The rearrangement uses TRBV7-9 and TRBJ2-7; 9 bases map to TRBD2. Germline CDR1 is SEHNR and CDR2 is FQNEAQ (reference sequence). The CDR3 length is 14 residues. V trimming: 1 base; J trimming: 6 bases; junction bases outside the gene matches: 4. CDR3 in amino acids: CASSLVAGASEQYF. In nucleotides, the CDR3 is TGTGCCAGCAGCTTAGTAGCGGGAGCTAGCGAGCAGTACTTC.

This CDR3 reads CSVVQGRRTNEKLFF. CDR3 nucleotide sequence: TGCAGCGTTGTGCAGGGGCGCAGAACTAATGAAAAACTGTTTTTT. The gene calls are TRBV29-1 and TRBJ1-4, with D maybe TRBD1 (6 bases). Germline V lookup: CDR1 SQVTM, CDR2 ANQGSEA. The CDR3 spans 15 residues. The V and J ends lost 4 bases and 1 base respectively, with 13 bases between them.

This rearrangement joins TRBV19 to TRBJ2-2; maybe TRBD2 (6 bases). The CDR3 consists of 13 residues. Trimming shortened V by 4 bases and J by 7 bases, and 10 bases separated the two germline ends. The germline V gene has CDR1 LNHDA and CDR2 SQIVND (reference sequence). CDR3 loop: CASSRSGYGELFF. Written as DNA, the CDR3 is TGTGCCAGTAGTAGGAGCGGGTACGGGGAGCTGTTTTTT.

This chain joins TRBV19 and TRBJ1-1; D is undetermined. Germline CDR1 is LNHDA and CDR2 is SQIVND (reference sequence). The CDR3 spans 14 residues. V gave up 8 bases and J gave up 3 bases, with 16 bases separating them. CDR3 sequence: CASFRSGYDTEAFF. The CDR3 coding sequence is TGTGCCAGTTTCCGGAGTGGGTACGACACTGAAGCTTTCTTT.

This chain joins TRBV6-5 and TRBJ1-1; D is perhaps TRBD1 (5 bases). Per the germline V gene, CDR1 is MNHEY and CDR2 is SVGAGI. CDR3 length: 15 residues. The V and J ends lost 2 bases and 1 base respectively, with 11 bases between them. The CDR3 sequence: CASSYDDSANTEAFF. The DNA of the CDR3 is TGTGCCAGCAGTTACGACGACAGCGCGAACACTGAAGCTTTCTTT.

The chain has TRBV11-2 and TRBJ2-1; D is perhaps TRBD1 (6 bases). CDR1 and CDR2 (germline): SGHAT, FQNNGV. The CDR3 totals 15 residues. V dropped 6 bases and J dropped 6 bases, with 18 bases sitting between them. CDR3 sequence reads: CASSPGASLFNEQFF. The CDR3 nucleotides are TGTGCCAGCAGTCCAGGGGCCAGCCTTTTCAATGAGCAGTTCTTC.

CDR3 loop: CASSLSGRVYEQYF. DNA of the CDR3: TGTGCCAGCAGCCTTAGCGGGAGAGTCTACGAGCAGTACTTC. This chain joins TRBV7-2 and TRBJ2-7; 9 bases are shared with TRBD2. After removal of 5 bases from V and 3 bases from J, the junction contained 5 bases not matched to a gene. The germline CDR1 and CDR2 sequences are SGHTA and FQGNSA. CDR3 length: 14 amino acids.

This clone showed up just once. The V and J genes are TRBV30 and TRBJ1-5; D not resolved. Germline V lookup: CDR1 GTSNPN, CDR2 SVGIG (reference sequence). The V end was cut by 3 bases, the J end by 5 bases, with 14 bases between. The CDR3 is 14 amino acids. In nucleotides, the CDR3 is TGTGCCTGGAGCGTGGGCCGTGGGTATCAGCCCCAGCATTTT. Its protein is CAWSVGRGYQPQHF.

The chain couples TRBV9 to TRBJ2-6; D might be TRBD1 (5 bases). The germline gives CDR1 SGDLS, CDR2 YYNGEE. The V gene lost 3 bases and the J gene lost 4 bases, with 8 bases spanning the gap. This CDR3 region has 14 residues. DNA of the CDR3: TGTGCCAGCAGCGCAGGGTCAGGGGCCAACGTCCTGACTTTC. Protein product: CASSAGSGANVLTF.

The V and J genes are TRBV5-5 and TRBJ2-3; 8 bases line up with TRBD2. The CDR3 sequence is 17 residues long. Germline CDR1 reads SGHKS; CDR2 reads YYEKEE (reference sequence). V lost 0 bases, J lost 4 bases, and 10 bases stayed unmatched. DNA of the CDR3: TGTGCCAGCAGCTTGGCCCGGGGGGGGAGTCCCCCAGATACGCAGTATTTT. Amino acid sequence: CASSLARGGSPPDTQYF.

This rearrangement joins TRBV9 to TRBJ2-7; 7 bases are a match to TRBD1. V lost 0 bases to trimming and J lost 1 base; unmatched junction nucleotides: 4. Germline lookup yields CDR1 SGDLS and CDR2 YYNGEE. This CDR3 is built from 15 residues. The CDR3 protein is CASSVGTGLSYEQYF. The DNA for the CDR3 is TGTGCCAGCAGCGTAGGGACAGGACTTTCCTACGAGCAGTACTTC.

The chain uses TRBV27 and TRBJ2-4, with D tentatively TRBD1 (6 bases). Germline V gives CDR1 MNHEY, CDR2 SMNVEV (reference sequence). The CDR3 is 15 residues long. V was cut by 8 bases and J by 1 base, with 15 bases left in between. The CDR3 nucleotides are TGTGCCAGCCGACAGGACGACCGGGCCAAAAACATTCAGTACTTC. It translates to CASRQDDRAKNIQYF.